What follows are 11 T cell receptor beta chains derived from one specimen sequenced in a study of shared clonotypes between healthy human individuals. Only in-frame clones appear in the TCRdb table, and some are missing; sequencing was by immunoSEQ multiplex PCR. Among about 2.3 million clones, 85% to 95% were seen once, and the ten largest hold around 0.4%. The sample comprised naive CD4+ T cells from PBMCs. Subset reported: CD45RA+ positively selected. All receptors derive from a man between 18 and 29 years old in good health. Some clones in this sample may be carry-over from other donors' samples.

The chain is built from TRBV4-1 and TRBJ1-4; D is ambiguous. V was pared by 4 bases and J by 3 bases, with 18 bases between. Looked up from germline, CDR1 is MGHRA and CDR2 is YSYEKL. CDR3 length equals 17 residues. CDR3 coding DNA: TGCGCCAGCAGCCCGTACGGCCCTGGCAAGTCTAATGAAAAACTGTTTTTT. Amino acids: CASSPYGPGKSNEKLFF.

This clone was counted a single time. The genes are TRBV5-8 and TRBJ2-7; TRBD1 might be the D (5 bases). Germline CDR1 SGHTS, CDR2 YDEGEE. Trimming took 0 bases from V and 5 from J, leaving 9 bases between them. The length of the CDR3 is 13 residues. CDR3 sequence (DNA): TGTGCCAGCAGCTTGGGAACCAGGGACGAGCAGTACTTC. Protein product: CASSLGTRDEQYF. Combining the CDR3 with reference TRBV5-8 and TRBJ2-7 gives the whole variable domain EAGVTQSPTHLIKTRGQQATLRCSPISGHTSVYWYQQALGLGLQFLLWYDEGEERNRGNFPPRFSGRQFPNYSSELNVNALELEDSALYLCASSLGTRDEQYFGPGTRLTVT.

The rearrangement uses TRBV7-6 and TRBJ2-2, with D hard to call. Trimming cost V 1 base and J 1 base, with 7 bases left between them. CDR1 SGHVS and CDR2 FNYEAQ come from the germline V gene. This CDR3 has 15 residues. CDR3 amino acids: CASSLDRMNTGELFF. In DNA form, the CDR3 reads TGTGCCAGCAGCTTAGATAGAATGAACACCGGGGAGCTGTTTTTT. The full variable domain, rest sourced from reference TRBV7-6 and TRBJ2-2, is GAGVSQSPRYKVTKRGQDVALRCDPISGHVSLYWYRQALGQGPEFLTYFNYEAQQDKSGLPNDRFSAERPEGSISTLTIQRTEQRDSAMYRCASSLDRMNTGELFFGEGSRLTVL.

This clone has only one observation. In the same sample, other DNA sequences code for this CDR3. The V and J genes are TRBV5-8 and TRBJ2-5, with TRBD2 as a possible D gene (5 bases). The CDR3 runs 13 residues. Trimming left V 2 bases short and J 2 bases short, with 7 bases between. CDR1 is SGHTS, CDR2 YDEGEE, per germline. CDR3 nucleotides: TGTGCCAGCAGCTTTCGGGGTCAAGAGACCCAGTACTTC. Amino acids: CASSFRGQETQYF.

This chain joins TRBV7-9 and TRBJ1-5, with no clear D. The V gene lost 3 bases and the J gene lost 0 bases, with 6 bases spanning the gap. CDR1 and CDR2 (germline): SEHNR, FQNEAQ (reference sequence). The CDR3 is 14 amino acids. CDR3 protein: CASSFSNSNQPQHF. The CDR3 DNA reads as TGTGCCAGCAGCTTTAGTAATAGCAATCAGCCCCAGCATTTT.

This sequence joins TRBV27 and TRBJ2-1, with 8 bases fitting TRBD1. This CDR3 region has 13 residues. Germline assignment: CDR1 MNHEY and CDR2 SMNVEV (reference sequence). With 5 bases clipped from V and 7 bases from J, the junction kept 4 bases outside the gene matches. The CDR3 DNA reads TGTGCCAGCAGTCCCAGGGGGCAGAATGAGCAGTTCTTC. As protein: CASSPRGQNEQFF.

V gene TRBV5-1 combines with J gene TRBJ2-1; 7 positions agree with TRBD1. The J segment lost 9 bases and the V segment lost 4 bases, leaving 10 bases of the junction unmatched. The CDR3 consists of 14 residues. Germline assignment: CDR1 SGHRS and CDR2 YFSETQ. DNA of the CDR3: TGCGCCAGCAGCACCGGGACAGTCATCCTTGAGCAGTTCTTC. This codes for CASSTGTVILEQFF.

The chain couples TRBV6-5 to TRBJ2-5; TRBD2 agrees at 11 bases. CDR1 and CDR2 from the germline V gene are MNHEY and SVGAGI. V dropped 5 bases and J dropped 14; count of bases not matched to a gene: 10. The CDR3 is 13 amino acids. Here the CDR3 DNA reads TGTGCCAGCAGTATACCACTAGCGGGAGTAACATACTTC. It encodes CASSIPLAGVTYF.

CDR3 in amino acids: CASSHREETQYF. Here the CDR3 DNA reads TGCGCCAGCAGCCACAGGGAAGAGACCCAGTACTTC. This chain joins TRBV5-1 and TRBJ2-5; D possibly corresponds to TRBD1 (6 bases). There are 12 residues in the CDR3. The V gene lost 4 bases and the J gene lost 3 bases, with 7 bases spanning the gap. CDR1 and CDR2 (germline): SGHRS, YFSETQ.

This chain uses TRBV2 with TRBJ1-4, with D unresolved. Germline values: CDR1 SNHLY, CDR2 FYNNEI. The CDR3 is 13 residues long. V shed 8 bases and J shed 8 bases, with 15 bases lying between them. CDR3 bases: TGTGCCAGCGCGGACTCCCGAGGGGAAAAACTGTTTTTT. Its translation is CASADSRGEKLFF. The variable domain in full, with the rest retrieved from reference TRBV2 and TRBJ1-4, is EPEVTQTPSHQVTQMGQEVILRCVPISNHLYFYWYRQILGQKVEFLVSFYNNEISEKSEIFDDQFSVERPDGSNFTLKIRSTKLEDSAMYFCASADSRGEKLFFGSGTQLSVL.

The gene calls are TRBV2 and TRBJ2-3; 8 bases are shared with TRBD1. With 8 bases clipped from V and 4 bases from J, the junction kept 8 bases outside the gene matches. Germline values: CDR1 SNHLY, CDR2 FYNNEI. CDR3 length: 14 amino acids. CDR3 region: CASVRDRLADTQYF. In DNA form, the CDR3 reads TGTGCCAGCGTCAGGGACAGGTTGGCAGATACGCAGTATTTT. The entire variable domain, with the rest obtained from reference TRBV2 and TRBJ2-3, is as follows: EPEVTQTPSHQVTQMGQEVILRCVPISNHLYFYWYRQILGQKVEFLVSFYNNEISEKSEIFDDQFSVERPDGSNFTLKIRSTKLEDSAMYFCASVRDRLADTQYFGPGTRLTVL.